Listed below are T cell receptor beta chains from one sample, sequenced in a study of T cell changes during pregnancy in multiple sclerosis. TCRdb's table, derived via immunoSEQ multiplex PCR, lists solely in-frame clones and lacks some. The sample has tens of thousands of clones; 90% are singletons. The specimen comprised peripheral blood, sampled in the second trimester of pregnancy. The receptors here all came from a female donor in good health, enrolled as a control in a pregnancy study. Each CDR3 is given with its conserved first and last residue. Clone size, where shown, is once, few, many, or a class for clones that have expanded.

V,size,length,J,CDR3
TRBV6-6,NA,16,TRBJ1-1,CASIIRQGWANTEAFF
TRBV4-1,few,15,TRBJ1-2,CASSQEQSGLYGYTF
TRBV6-1,NA,16,TRBJ1-2,CASSEATIGARYGYTF
TRBV19,NA,16,TRBJ2-1,CASRRAAGGAYNEQFF
TRBV7-6,NA,13,TRBJ2-7,CASSLESRREQYF
TRBV6-1,many,14,TRBJ2-4,CASKELEGGNIQYF
TRBV5-4,NA,15,TRBJ2-1,CASSPDSSSYNEQFF
TRBV12-5,NA,15,TRBJ2-1,CASPPPGLDVGEQFF
TRBV7-9,NA,14,TRBJ2-7,CASSPRSRVREQYF
TRBV30,NA,15,TRBJ1-2,CAWSVWQGANYGYTF
TRBV10-3,NA,14,TRBJ2-7,CAISGGTPPAEQYF
TRBV7-8,NA,17,TRBJ2-2,CASSLGSGRWGTGELFF
TRBV19,NA,14,TRBJ1-2,CASKDRDRGYGYTF
TRBV9,NA,14,TRBJ1-2,CASSDQQGMVGYTF
TRBV11-2,NA,17,TRBJ2-5,CASSQNPPTSGEETQYF
TRBV11-2,NA,14,TRBJ2-7,CASRKRGPSYEQYF
TRBV5-4,NA,16,TRBJ2-5,CASSPLAGGYQETQYF
TRBV2,NA,13,TRBJ1-2,CASSGQLNYGYTF
TRBV2,NA,13,TRBJ2-2,CASSGQMTGELFF
TRBV28,NA,14,TRBJ1-5,CASSLGRGNQPQHF
TRBV9,NA,15,TRBJ1-2,CASSVAWQGAGGYTF
TRBV6-1,NA,14,TRBJ2-7,CASSGYRGSYEQYF
TRBV27,NA,14,TRBJ2-1,CASSHRDSYNEQFF
TRBV7-8,NA,13,TRBJ2-7,CASSSDRANEQYF